The next 22 T cell receptor beta chains were all read from a single sample in a study of blood T cells in healthy people across ages. The authors ran a second PCR of 7 to 11 cycles using a sample-barcoded 5' primer and a J-beta primer mix. TCRdb fed the 5' RACE reads into MiXCR, producing one record per CDR3 protein. The sample carries 630,000 or so distinct CDR3 sequences, less than 40% recorded once. Material: blood. All receptors come from a woman over 75 in good health.

At least ten counts were recorded for this clonotype. The V call is TRBV5-1, the J call TRBJ2-7, with D possibly TRBD1 on 5 matching bases. Trimming took off 5 bases at V and 0 bases at J, with 12 bases between the two ends. The CDR3 sequence is 14 residues long. Germline CDR1 and CDR2: SGHRS and YFSETQ. CDR3 sequence (DNA): TGCGCCAGCAGAGTGGGGCCGAGCTCCTACGAGCAGTACTTC. Translating gives CASRVGPSSYEQYF.

This clonotype was observed many times. This rearrangement joins TRBV9 to TRBJ2-1; D remains ambiguous. The CDR3 runs 14 residues. Looked up from germline, CDR1 is SGDLS and CDR2 is YYNGEE. With 4 bases removed from V and 10 bases from J, the gap between germline ends came to 18 bases. DNA of the CDR3: TGTGCCAGCAGCCCCCCCACGACACGCGGCGAGCAGTTCTTC. Residues: CASSPPTTRGEQFF.

This clonotype has a count of ten or more. V is TRBV5-1 and J is TRBJ2-1, with 9 bases that match TRBD2. Germline CDR1 reads SGHRS; CDR2 reads YFSETQ. The length of the CDR3 is 15 residues. The V segment lost 5 bases and the J segment 2 bases; nucleotides outside the gene matches: 5. CDR3 nucleotide sequence: TGCGCCAGCAGTCCAGCGGGGGGCACCTACAATGAGCAGTTCTTC. Protein: CASSPAGGTYNEQFF. Together with reference TRBV5-1 and TRBJ2-1, the CDR3 gives the full variable domain: KAGVTQTPRYLIKTRGQQVTLSCSPISGHRSVSWYQQTPGQGLQFLFEYFSETQRNKGNFPGRFSGRQFSNSRSEMNVSTLELGDSALYLCASSPAGGTYNEQFFGPGTRLTVL.

This clonotype occurred a few times. The chain couples TRBV29-1 to TRBJ2-7; a possible D gene is TRBD2 (7 bases). The germline V gene encodes CDR1 SQVTM and CDR2 ANQGSEA. CDR3 length equals 13 residues. V was trimmed by 3 bases and J by 6 bases, leaving 15 bases between them. In DNA form, the CDR3 reads TGCAGCGTTGATCCGGGGGGCGGGCGCGAGCAGTACTTC. Translated: CSVDPGGGREQYF.

J is TRBJ1-3 and V is TRBV20-1; 12 nucleotides match TRBD1. Germline CDR1 and CDR2: DFQATT and SNEGSKA (reference sequence). The CDR3 sequence is 12 residues long. This chain's CDR3 is CGTGGPGNTIYF. CDR3 bases: TGCGGGACAGGGGGCCCTGGAAACACCATATATTTT.

This clonotype showed up many times. The rearrangement links TRBV5-8 to TRBJ2-7; 9 nucleotides align to TRBD1. This CDR3 is 15 amino acids long. V dropped 4 bases and J dropped 9; count of bases not matched to a gene: 14. Germline CDR1 and CDR2: SGHTS and YDEGEE. This chain's CDR3 is CASSRLLGQGSGQYF. The CDR3 DNA reads TGTGCCAGCAGCCGCCTTTTGGGACAGGGCAGCGGGCAGTACTTC. The entire variable domain, with the rest obtained from reference TRBV5-8 and TRBJ2-7, is as follows: EAGVTQSPTHLIKTRGQQATLRCSPISGHTSVYWYQQALGLGLQFLLWYDEGEERNRGNFPPRFSGRQFPNYSSELNVNALELEDSALYLCASSRLLGQGSGQYFGPGTRLTVT.

This clonotype was counted only a few times. The rearrangement uses TRBV19 and TRBJ2-5, with a weak D call TRBD1 (6 bases). V was trimmed by 3 bases and J by 2 bases, leaving 13 bases between them. CDR3 size: 15 residues. Germline V gene sequence: CDR1 LNHDA, CDR2 SQIVND (reference sequence). The CDR3 DNA follows: TGTGCCAGTAGTATTCGCCGGACAGAACAAGAGACCCAGTACTTC. Translation gives CASSIRRTEQETQYF.

This clonotype has a handful of counts. CDR3 bases: TGCGCCAGCAGCTTAAACCCGGGACAGGGGTCCAATGAGCAGTTCTTC. It is translated as CASSLNPGQGSNEQFF. V usage is TRBV5-1 and J usage is TRBJ2-1, with 10 bases matching TRBD1. Per the germline V gene, CDR1 is SGHRS and CDR2 is YFSETQ. Germline trimming cut 2 bases from V and 6 bases from J; bases unmatched to any gene: 8. This CDR3 is 16 amino acids long.

This clonotype was seen a few times. The chain combines TRBV12-3 or TRBV12-4 with TRBJ2-2, with 7 bases fitting TRBD2. The CDR3 is 15 residues long. V lost 6 bases to trimming and J lost 5 bases; unmatched junction nucleotides: 9. CDR3 coding DNA: TGTGCCAGCAGGTCGCTGGGAGGGGCTACCGGGGAGCTGTTTTTT. It yields the protein CASRSLGGATGELFF.

To note about this clonotype: A much larger clone lies one base from this, so it may be a read error. The J gene is TRBJ1-1, the V gene TRBV6-6; D is unresolved. The germline V gene encodes CDR1 MNHNY and CDR2 SVGAGI (reference sequence). CDR3 length: 13 amino acids. Trimming cost V 10 bases and J 4 bases, with 16 bases left between them. The CDR3 DNA follows: TGTGCCACCACATTGGCTAGGAGCACTGAAGCTTTCTTT. It yields the protein CATTLARSTEAFF.

A few counts support this clonotype. This may come from a read error, since a much larger clone is one base off. The CDR3 reads CASSEQGLVYNEQYF. CDR3 nucleotides: TGTGCCAGCAGCGAACAAGGACTAGTCTACAATGAGCAGTACTTC. This rearrangement joins TRBV7-3 to TRBJ2-1; 7 positions agree with TRBD2. Near its end, the DNA agrees better with TRBJ2-7, so the J call may be wrong. The CDR3 runs to 15 residues. Per the germline V gene, CDR1 is SGHTA and CDR2 is FQGTGA.

This clonotype was observed at least ten times. The chain has TRBV5-1 and TRBJ2-1; TRBD1 aligns across 7 bases. The junction had 6 bases not matched to a gene; V was cut back by 4 bases and J by 2 bases. Germline assignment: CDR1 SGHRS and CDR2 YFSETQ. The CDR3 covers 15 residues. CDR3 sequence reads: CASSRTGETYNEQFF. CDR3 DNA sequence: TGCGCCAGCAGCCGGACAGGCGAGACCTACAATGAGCAGTTCTTC.

The V gene is TRBV20-1, the J gene TRBJ2-3, with 7 bases matching TRBD2. The CDR3 is 17 residues long. The trim removed 6 bases at V and 1 base at J, leaving 16 bases unmatched. CDR1 DFQATT and CDR2 SNEGSKA come from the germline V gene (reference sequence). The CDR3 DNA follows: TGCAGTGCCCCGCCGGGGGGAATCGGGTTTCGCACAGATACGCAGTATTTT. As protein: CSAPPGGIGFRTDTQYF.

This clonotype was observed many times. V usage is TRBV6-2 or TRBV6-3 and J usage is TRBJ2-2, with D hard to call. The CDR3 sequence is 14 residues long. V lost 3 bases and J 2 bases, leaving 7 bases between the germline ends. Germline CDR1 MNHEY, CDR2 SVGEGT. CDR3 sequence: CASSYRSNTGELFF. The CDR3 DNA sequence: TGTGCCAGCAGTTATCGAAGCAACACCGGGGAGCTGTTTTTT.

The V call is TRBV25-1, the J call TRBJ2-1, with TRBD2 matching over 9 bases. The CDR3 covers 17 residues. Germline V lookup: CDR1 MGHDK, CDR2 SYGVNS. The trim removed 1 base at V and 6 bases at J, leaving 10 bases unmatched. In DNA, the CDR3 is TGTGCCAGCAGTGAATCCGGTGGGCTAGCGGGGACCAATGAGCAGTTCTTC. Its translation is CASSESGGLAGTNEQFF.

This clonotype has just a few counts. The J gene is TRBJ2-2, the V gene TRBV7-2; D remains unclear. The CDR3 has 14 amino acids. The germline CDR1 and CDR2 sequences are SGHTA and FQGNSA. V shed 3 bases and J shed 0 bases, with 5 bases lying between them. The CDR3 reads CASSFTTNTGELFF. In DNA form, the CDR3 reads TGTGCCAGCAGCTTCACTACGAACACCGGGGAGCTGTTTTTT.

This clonotype has a handful of counts. A much more abundant neighbour one base away suggests this may be a read error. The V and J genes are TRBV3-1 and TRBJ2-5; 7 nucleotides agree with TRBD2. The end of the DNA fits TRBJ2-1 better, so the J call may be wrong. Germline V gene data show CDR1 as LGHDT and CDR2 as YNNKEL (reference sequence). This CDR3 is built from 15 residues. CDR3 in amino acids: CASSQVGGLEETQFF. The CDR3 DNA reads as TGTGCCAGCAGCCAAGTAGGCGGACTAGAGGAGACCCAGTTCTTC.

The chain couples TRBV6-1 to TRBJ2-4; TRBD1 might be the D (6 bases). V shed 6 bases and J shed 6 bases, with 15 bases lying between them. Germline V gene sequence: CDR1 MNHNS, CDR2 SASEGT. CDR3 length: 14 residues. The CDR3 bases are TGTGCCAGCAGCGCACAGGGTAGAGGAAACATTCAGTACTTC. It yields the protein CASSAQGRGNIQYF.

This sequence joins TRBV7-2 and TRBJ2-3; D is tentatively TRBD1 or TRBD2 (5 bases each). Germline V gene sequence: CDR1 SGHTA, CDR2 FQGNSA. V shed 2 bases and J shed 3 bases, with 12 bases lying between them. CDR3 length equals 15 residues. The CDR3 reads CASSLLGVGTDTQYF. The DNA of the CDR3 is TGTGCCAGCAGCTTACTGGGGGTGGGGACAGATACGCAGTATTTT.

This clonotype was seen a few times. The chain recombines TRBV28 with TRBJ2-5; D possibly uses TRBD1 or TRBD2 (6 bases each). The CDR3 contains 12 residues. The V gene's germline CDR1 is MDHEN and CDR2 SYDVKM. V lost 8 bases, J lost 5 bases, and 12 bases lay in between. The CDR3 protein is CASGGGYETQYF. The CDR3 coding sequence is TGTGCCAGCGGAGGGGGGTACGAGACCCAGTACTTC.

Ten or more counts support this clonotype. The J gene is TRBJ2-2, the V gene TRBV10-3; perhaps TRBD1 as D (6 bases). The CDR3 consists of 13 residues. The V end was cut by 6 bases, the J end by 3 bases, with 8 bases between. Germline values: CDR1 ENHRY, CDR2 SYGVKD. The CDR3 coding sequence is TGTGCCATCAGGCGGACAGACACCGGGGAGCTGTTTTTT. Protein product: CAIRRTDTGELFF.

The V gene is TRBV7-2, the J gene TRBJ2-3, with D unclear. This CDR3 is 15 amino acids long. Per germline, CDR1 SGHTA and CDR2 FQGNSA. Trimming pared 5 bases from V and 1 base from J, leaving 13 bases between. CDR3 nucleotide sequence: TGTGCCAGCAGCCAAGATTCGATGGGCACAGATACGCAGTATTTT. Residues: CASSQDSMGTDTQYF. The whole variable domain, filled in from reference TRBV7-2 and TRBJ2-3, reads GAGVSQSPSNKVTEKGKDVELRCDPISGHTALYWYRQSLGQGLEFLIYFQGNSAPDKSGLPSDRFSAERTGGSVSTLTIQRTQQEDSAVYLCASSQDSMGTDTQYFGPGTRLTVL.